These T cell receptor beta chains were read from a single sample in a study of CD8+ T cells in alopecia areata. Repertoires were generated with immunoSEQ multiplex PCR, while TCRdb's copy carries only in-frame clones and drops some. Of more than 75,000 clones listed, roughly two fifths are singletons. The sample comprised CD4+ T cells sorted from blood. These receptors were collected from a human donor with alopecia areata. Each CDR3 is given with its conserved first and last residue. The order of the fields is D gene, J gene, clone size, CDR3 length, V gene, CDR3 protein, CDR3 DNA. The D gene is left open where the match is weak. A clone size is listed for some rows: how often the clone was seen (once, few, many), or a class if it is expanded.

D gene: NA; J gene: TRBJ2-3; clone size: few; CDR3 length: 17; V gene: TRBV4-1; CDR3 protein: CASSPGAGNSGTDTQYF; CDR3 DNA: TGCGCCAGCAGCCCCGGGGCGGGAAATAGCGGCACAGATACGCAGTATTTT
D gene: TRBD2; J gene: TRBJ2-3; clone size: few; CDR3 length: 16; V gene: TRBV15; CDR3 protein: CATSRRLAGATDTQYF; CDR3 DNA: TGTGCCACCAGCAGGAGACTAGCGGGAGCCACAGATACGCAGTATTTT
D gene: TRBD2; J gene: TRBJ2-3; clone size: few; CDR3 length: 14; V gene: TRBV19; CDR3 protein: CASSTPGLTPTQYF; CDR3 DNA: TGTGCCAGTAGTACACCGGGACTAACCCCTACGCAGTATTTT
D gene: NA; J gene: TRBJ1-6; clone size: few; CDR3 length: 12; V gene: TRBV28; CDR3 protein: CASRTYNSPLHF; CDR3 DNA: TGTGCCAGTAGAACCTATAATTCACCCCTCCACTTT
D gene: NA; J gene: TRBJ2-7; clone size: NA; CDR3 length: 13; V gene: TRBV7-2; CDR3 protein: CASSSGVSYEQYF; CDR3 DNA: TGTGCCAGCAGCTCCGGGGTCTCCTACGAGCAGTACTTC
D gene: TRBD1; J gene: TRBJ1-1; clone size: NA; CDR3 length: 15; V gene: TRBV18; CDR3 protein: CASSGTGGPNTEAFF; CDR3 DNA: TGTGCCAGCTCCGGGACAGGGGGCCCGAACACTGAAGCTTTCTTT
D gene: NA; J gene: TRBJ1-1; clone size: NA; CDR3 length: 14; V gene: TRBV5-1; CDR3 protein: CASSLATANTEAFF; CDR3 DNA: TGCGCCAGCAGCTTGGCCACAGCGAACACTGAAGCTTTCTTT
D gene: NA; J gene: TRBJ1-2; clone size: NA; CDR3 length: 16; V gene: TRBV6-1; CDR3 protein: CASSEMGAMGRYGYTF; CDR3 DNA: TGTGCCAGCAGTGAAATGGGGGCCATGGGACGCTATGGCTACACCTTC
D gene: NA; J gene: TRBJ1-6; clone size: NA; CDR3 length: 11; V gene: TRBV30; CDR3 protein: CAWSVADRLHF; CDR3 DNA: TGTGCCTGGAGTGTAGCGGACAGACTCCACTTT
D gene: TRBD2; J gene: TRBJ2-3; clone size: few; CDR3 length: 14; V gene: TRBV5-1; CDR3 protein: CASSSTSGTDTQYF; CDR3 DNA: TGCGCCAGCAGCAGTACTAGCGGTACAGATACGCAGTATTTT
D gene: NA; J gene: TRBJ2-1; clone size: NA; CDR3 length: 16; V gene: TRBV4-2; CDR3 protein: CASSQSSFGGTDEQFF; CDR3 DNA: TGTGCCAGCAGCCAATCTAGTTTTGGAGGGACCGATGAGCAGTTCTTC
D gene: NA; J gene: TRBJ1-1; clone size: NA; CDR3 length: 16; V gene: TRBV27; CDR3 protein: CASSSIPGRENTEAFF; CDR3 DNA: TGTGCCAGCAGTTCCATCCCAGGGAGGGAGAATACTGAAGCTTTCTTT
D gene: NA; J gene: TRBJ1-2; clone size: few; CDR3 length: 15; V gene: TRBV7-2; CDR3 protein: CASSSRPGQNYGYTF; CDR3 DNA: TGTGCCAGCAGCTCCCGACCCGGACAGAACTATGGCTACACCTTC
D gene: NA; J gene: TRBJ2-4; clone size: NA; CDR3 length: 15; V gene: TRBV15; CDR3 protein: CATSRDGGGKNIQYF; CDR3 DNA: TGTGCCACCAGCAGAGACGGGGGAGGCAAAAACATTCAGTACTTC
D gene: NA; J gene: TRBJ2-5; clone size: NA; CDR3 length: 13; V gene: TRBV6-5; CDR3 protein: CASSKRPQETQYF; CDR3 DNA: TGTGCCAGCTCCAAGCGGCCACAAGAGACCCAGTACTTC
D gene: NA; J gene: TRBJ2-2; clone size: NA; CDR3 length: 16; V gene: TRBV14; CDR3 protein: CASSQEHTTNTGELFF; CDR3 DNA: TGTGCCAGCAGCCAAGAGCACACCACGAACACCGGGGAGCTGTTTTTT
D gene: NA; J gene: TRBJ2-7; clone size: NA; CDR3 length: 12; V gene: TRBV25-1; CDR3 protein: CASSDFGYEQYF; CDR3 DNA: TGTGCCAGCAGTGATTTCGGGTACGAGCAGTACTTC
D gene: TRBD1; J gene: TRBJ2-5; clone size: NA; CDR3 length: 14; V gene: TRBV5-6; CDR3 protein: CASHNFWTGVTQYF; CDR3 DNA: TGTGCCAGCCATAATTTTTGGACAGGGGTTACCCAGTACTTC
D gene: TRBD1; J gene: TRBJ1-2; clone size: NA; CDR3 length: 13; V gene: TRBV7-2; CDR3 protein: CASSTQQGDGYTF; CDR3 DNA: TGTGCCAGCAGCACTCAACAGGGGGATGGCTACACCTTC
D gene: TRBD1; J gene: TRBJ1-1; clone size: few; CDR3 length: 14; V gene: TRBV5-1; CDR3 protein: CASSLGTGGSEAFF; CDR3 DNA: TGCGCCAGCAGCTTGGGGACAGGGGGCAGTGAAGCTTTCTTT
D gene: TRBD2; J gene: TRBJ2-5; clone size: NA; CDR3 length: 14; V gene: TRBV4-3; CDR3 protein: CASSHERDLKTQYF; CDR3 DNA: TGCGCCAGCAGCCATGAGCGGGATTTAAAGACCCAGTACTTC
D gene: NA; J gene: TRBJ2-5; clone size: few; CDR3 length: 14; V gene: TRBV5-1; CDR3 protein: CASSLTGIQETQYF; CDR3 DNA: TGCGCCAGCAGCTTGACAGGGATCCAAGAGACCCAGTACTTC
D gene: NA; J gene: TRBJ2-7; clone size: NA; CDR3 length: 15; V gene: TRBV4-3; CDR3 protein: CASSARRTFSYEQYF; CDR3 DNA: TGCGCCAGCAGCGCCCGTCGGACGTTCTCCTACGAGCAGTACTTC
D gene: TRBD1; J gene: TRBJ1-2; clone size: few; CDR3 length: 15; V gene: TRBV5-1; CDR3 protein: CASSWTGFLEYGYTF; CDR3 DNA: TGCGCCAGCAGCTGGACAGGGTTTCTTGAGTATGGCTACACCTTC
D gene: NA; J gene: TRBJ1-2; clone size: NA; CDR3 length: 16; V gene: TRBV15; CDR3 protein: CATSRDRGTRLLGYTF; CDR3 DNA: TGTGCCACCAGCAGAGATAGGGGCACCCGGTTATTGGGCTACACCTTC
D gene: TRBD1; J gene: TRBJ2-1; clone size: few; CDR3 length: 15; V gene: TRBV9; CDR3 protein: CASSVVTGGMDEQFF; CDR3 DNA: TGTGCCAGCAGCGTAGTCACAGGGGGCATGGATGAGCAGTTCTTC
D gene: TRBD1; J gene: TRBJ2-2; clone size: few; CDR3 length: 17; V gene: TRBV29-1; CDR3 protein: CSALKGTGKSNTGELFF; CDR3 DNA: TGCAGCGCACTGAAAGGGACAGGGAAATCGAACACCGGGGAGCTGTTTTTT
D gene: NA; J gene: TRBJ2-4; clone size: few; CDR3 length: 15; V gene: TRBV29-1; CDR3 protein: CSVERLGGAKNIQYF; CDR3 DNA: TGCAGCGTTGAACGGTTAGGAGGAGCCAAAAACATTCAGTACTTC
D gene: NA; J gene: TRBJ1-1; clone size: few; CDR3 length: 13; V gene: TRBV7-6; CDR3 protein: CASSFGANTEAFF; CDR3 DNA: TGTGCCAGCAGCTTCGGGGCGAACACTGAAGCTTTCTTT
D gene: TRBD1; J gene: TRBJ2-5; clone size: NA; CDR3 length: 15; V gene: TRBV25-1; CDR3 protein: CASSEFGQVQETQYF; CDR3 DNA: TGTGCCAGCAGTGAATTCGGACAGGTCCAAGAGACCCAGTACTTC
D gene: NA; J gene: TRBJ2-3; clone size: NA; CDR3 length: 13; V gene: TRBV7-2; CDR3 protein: CASSLSIADTQYF; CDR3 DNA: TGTGCCAGCAGCTTAAGTATCGCAGATACGCAGTATTTT
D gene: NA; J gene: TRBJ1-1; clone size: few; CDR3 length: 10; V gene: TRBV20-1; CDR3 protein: CMLGQVEAFF; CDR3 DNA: TGCATGTTGGGGCAAGTTGAAGCTTTCTTT
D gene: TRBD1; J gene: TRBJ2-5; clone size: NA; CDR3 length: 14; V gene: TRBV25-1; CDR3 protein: CASSYDRVKETQYF; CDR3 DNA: TGTGCCAGCAGTTACGACAGGGTAAAAGAGACCCAGTACTTC
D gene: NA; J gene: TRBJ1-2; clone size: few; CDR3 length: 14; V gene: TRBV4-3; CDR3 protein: CASSQQGGVYGYTF; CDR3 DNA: TGCGCCAGCAGCCAACAGGGAGGGGTCTATGGCTACACCTTC
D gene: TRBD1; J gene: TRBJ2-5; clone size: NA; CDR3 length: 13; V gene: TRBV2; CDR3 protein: CASSRTGQETQYF; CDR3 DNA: TGTGCCAGCAGTAGGACAGGGCAAGAGACCCAGTACTTC
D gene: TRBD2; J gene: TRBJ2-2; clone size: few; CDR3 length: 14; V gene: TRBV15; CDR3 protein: CATSTGGFTGELFF; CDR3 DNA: TGTGCCACCAGCACGGGGGGATTCACCGGGGAGCTGTTTTTT
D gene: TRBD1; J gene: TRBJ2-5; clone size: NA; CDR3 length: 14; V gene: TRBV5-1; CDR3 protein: CASSATGVEETQYF; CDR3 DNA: TGCGCCAGCAGCGCCACAGGGGTAGAAGAGACCCAGTACTTC
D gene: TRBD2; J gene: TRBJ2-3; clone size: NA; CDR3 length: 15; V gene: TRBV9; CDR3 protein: CASNILAGVADTQYF; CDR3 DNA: TGTGCCAGCAATATACTAGCGGGAGTGGCAGATACGCAGTATTTT
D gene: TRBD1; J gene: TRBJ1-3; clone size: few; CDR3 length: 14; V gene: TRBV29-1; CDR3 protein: CSVGDRGRGNTIYF; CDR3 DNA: TGCAGCGTTGGTGACAGGGGCCGTGGAAACACCATATATTTT
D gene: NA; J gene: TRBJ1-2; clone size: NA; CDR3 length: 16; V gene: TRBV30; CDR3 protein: CAWSDYSGRLNYGYTF; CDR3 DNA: TGTGCCTGGAGCGATTACTCGGGACGGCTTAACTATGGCTACACCTTC